The TCR beta chain under discussion was sequenced for a study of Graves' ophthalmopathy and Graves' hyperthyroidism. Study-wide background: Specimen type is peripheral blood, obtained at initial diagnosis before any treatment.

Germline CDR1 SGHRS, CDR2 YFSETQ. Trimming removed 4 bases at V and 2 bases at J, with 12 bases between. The CDR3 covers 14 residues. TCR beta CDR3 amplification used RNA transcripts. An initial RT-PCR round employing HTBI primers preceded a second-round multiplex PCR. Each CDR3 protein gets one entry after TCRdb re-called the multiplex PCR reads with MiXCR. The sample contains around 600,000 distinct CDR3 sequences, about 38% of which appear only once. Study observations and caveats: Sensitivity of 60% to 71% and specificity of less than 85% were achieved by the model that predicted ophthalmopathy progression. Most expanded clonotypes in thyroid above 0.001 frequency also showed up in blood.

The diagnosis combined clinical symptoms, thyroxine, TRAb, thyroid ultrasound and orbital computed tomography scans. This clonotype was picked up a small number of times. The antigen is unknown. The specimen sequenced was peripheral blood. The source of this sequence is an adult man with Graves' ophthalmopathy. The chain recombines TRBV5-1 with TRBJ1-1; D unresolved. The CDR3 here is CASSPQVRNTEAFF. The DNA of the CDR3 is TGCGCCAGCAGCCCCCAGGTGCGCAACACTGAAGCTTTCTTT.